Listed below are T cell receptor beta chains from one sample, sequenced in a study of cytomegalovirus exposure and HLA in healthy donors. The repertoire was sequenced with immunoSEQ multiplex PCR; TCRdb's copy has only in-frame clones and lacks some. Among about 93,000 clones, under 90% were seen once, and the ten largest hold roughly 3.8%. What was sequenced was PBMCs. These receptor sequences come from a middle-aged man in good health and CMV-seronegative. CDR3s include the opening cysteine and the closing phenylalanine or tryptophan. A D gene is named only where the DNA matches it firmly. Clone size is given for some rows only: seen once, a few or many times, or a class if the clone is expanded.

v_call	clone_size	j_call	d_call	cdr3_nt	cdr3_aa
TRBV18	-	TRBJ2-3	-	TGTGCCAGCTCACCACCGGGGCTAGCGCCATGGGGGACAGCAGATACGCAGTATTTT	CASSPPGLAPWGTADTQYF
TRBV7-3	-	TRBJ1-1	-	TGTGCCAGCAGCCTCAACAGGGTGAACACTGAAGCTTTCTTT	CASSLNRVNTEAFF
TRBV7-8	-	TRBJ2-2	-	TGTGCCAGCAGCTTAGATGAGTTACCCGGGGAGCTGTTTTTT	CASSLDELPGELFF
TRBV2	-	TRBJ2-3	TRBD2	TGTGCCAGCAGTAAAGGACTAGCGGGAGCCCTAGATACGCAGTATTTT	CASSKGLAGALDTQYF
TRBV13	-	TRBJ2-5	TRBD2	TGTGCCAGCAGCTTTGGGGACTACACCGCGACCCAGTACTTC	CASSFGDYTATQYF
TRBV5-4	-	TRBJ2-1	TRBD1	TGTGCCAGCAGCTTGGACAGGGGTAGCTACAATGAGCAGTTCTTC	CASSLDRGSYNEQFF
TRBV4-2	-	TRBJ2-7	-	TGTGCCAGCAGCCAAGGAGGGTCTTCCGGAGGGTTTGGGTACGAGCAGTACTTC	CASSQGGSSGGFGYEQYF
TRBV28	-	TRBJ1-1	-	TGTGCCAGCAGTCAGTGGGGGGTAGCTTTCTTT	CASSQWGVAFF
TRBV5-1	-	TRBJ2-3	TRBD2	TGCGCCAGCAGCGGGACTAGCGGGAGCACAGATACGCAGTATTTT	CASSGTSGSTDTQYF
TRBV7-6	-	TRBJ1-5	-	TGTGCCAGCAGCTCCCGAGCTAATCAGCCCCAGCATTTT	CASSSRANQPQHF
TRBV19	-	TRBJ1-1	TRBD1	TGTGCCAGTAGTCTCCGCCAGACAGGGGAGAACACTGAAGCTTTCTTT	CASSLRQTGENTEAFF
TRBV28	-	TRBJ1-2	-	TGTGCCAGCACCAGAGCGACAGGAATTGGTGGCTACACCTTC	CASTRATGIGGYTF
TRBV9	few	TRBJ2-3	-	TGTGCCAGCAGCCCCGGGGGGCTGTACACAGATACGCAGTATTTT	CASSPGGLYTDTQYF
TRBV18	-	TRBJ2-1	TRBD1	TGTGCCAGCTCACGTAGAACCGGGACAGGATACAATGAGCAGTTCTTC	CASSRRTGTGYNEQFF
TRBV5-8	few	TRBJ1-5	TRBD1	TGTGCCAGCAGCTTGGCCCCGGGACAGGTAAGAAATCAGCCCCAGCATTTT	CASSLAPGQVRNQPQHF
TRBV7-3	-	TRBJ2-3	-	TGTGCCAGCAGCTCCGACTGGGGCCGCGATACGCAGTATTTT	CASSSDWGRDTQYF
TRBV9	-	TRBJ1-2	-	TGTGCCAGCAGCGGGGGTGGGAGTGGGGTCCTCAACTATGGCTACACCTTC	CASSGGGSGVLNYGYTF
TRBV29-1	-	TRBJ2-5	-	TGCAGCGTAAGGGGTGGCGAGATTGAAGAGACCCAGTACTTC	CSVRGGEIEETQYF
TRBV5-5	-	TRBJ1-1	-	TGTGCCAGCAGCGGGGGGTACTTCGAAGCTTTCTTT	CASSGGYFEAFF
TRBV19	-	TRBJ2-1	TRBD2	TGTGCCAGTAGTTTCTCTAGCGGGAGCGATGAGCAGTTCTTC	CASSFSSGSDEQFF
TRBV5-1	-	TRBJ2-3	TRBD2	TGCGCCAGCACTCTCACTAGCGGGAGAACAGATACGCAGTATTTT	CASTLTSGRTDTQYF
TRBV7-9	few	TRBJ2-2	-	TGTGCCAGCAGCCCGGGAGACTTGTTAACCGGGGAGCTGTTTTTT	CASSPGDLLTGELFF
TRBV6-6	once	TRBJ1-6	-	TGTGCCAGCTGGGGGCAGATTAATTCACCCCTCCACTTT	CASWGQINSPLHF
TRBV5-1	once	TRBJ1-3	-	TGCGCCAGCAGCTTGGAGGCAGGGTTCTCTGGAAACACCATATATTTT	CASSLEAGFSGNTIYF
TRBV4-3	few	TRBJ2-7	TRBD1	TGCGCCAGCAGCCGAGAGGACAGGATGGGGGACGAGCAGTACTTC	CASSREDRMGDEQYF
TRBV6-5	-	TRBJ1-2	-	TGTGCCAGCAGTTCTCGAGCCGGCTACACCTTC	CASSSRAGYTF
TRBV10-1	-	TRBJ2-4	TRBD2	TGCGCCAGGGGCCCATGCGGACTAGCGGAGGCGGGAAACATTCAGTACTTC	CARGPCGLAEAGNIQYF
TRBV28	-	TRBJ1-1	TRBD1	TGTGCCAGCAGTCCGCCCCGACAGGGTTTGAGCACTGAAGCTTTCTTT	CASSPPRQGLSTEAFF
TRBV28	-	TRBJ1-2	-	TGTGCCAGCAGTGGCAGGGGCGGCTATGGCTACACCTTC	CASSGRGGYGYTF
TRBV5-1	-	TRBJ2-5	-	TGCGCCAGCAGCTTGTCTGAAGAGACCCAGTACTTC	CASSLSEETQYF
TRBV13	-	TRBJ2-6	-	TGTGCCAGCAGCTTAGACAGAGACTCTGGGGCCAACGTCCTGACTTTC	CASSLDRDSGANVLTF
TRBV28	-	TRBJ2-7	-	TGTGCCAGCAGTTTACCCGGACACCACTACGAGCAGTACTTC	CASSLPGHHYEQYF
TRBV28	once	TRBJ2-7	TRBD2	TGTGCCAGCAGTTACACTAGCGGGAGGGGGGAGCAGTACTTC	CASSYTSGRGEQYF
TRBV11-1	few	TRBJ2-1	TRBD2	TGTGCCAGCAGCTTAGGGACTAGCGGGAGCTCCTACAATGAGCAGTTCTTC	CASSLGTSGSSYNEQFF
TRBV6-6	-	TRBJ1-5	TRBD1	TGTGCCGTCCAGCAGGGGACAGAAAATCAGCCCCAGCATTTT	CAVQQGTENQPQHF
TRBV29-1	-	TRBJ2-7	TRBD1	TGCAGCGTTGGGCCCGGGACAGGGGGCGGTGACGAGCAGTACTTC	CSVGPGTGGGDEQYF
TRBV6-5	-	TRBJ2-6	TRBD1	TGTGCCAGCAGTTTGTACAGGGGAACTGGGGCCAACGTCCTGACTTTC	CASSLYRGTGANVLTF
TRBV16	-	TRBJ1-1	-	TGTGCCAGGACAGTAGATAGGGGCCCGACTGAAGCTTTCTTT	CARTVDRGPTEAFF
TRBV4-2	-	TRBJ2-7	TRBD2	TGTGCCAGCAGCCCGACCCCGGGACTAGCGGGATCTCAAAGCGAGCAGTACTTC	CASSPTPGLAGSQSEQYF
TRBV7-2	-	TRBJ2-3	TRBD2	TGTGCCAGCAGCTTAAGGGCTAGCGGGGGAACTACGCAGTATTTT	CASSLRASGGTTQYF
TRBV11-2	once	TRBJ1-2	-	TGTGCCAGCAGCTTAGCTACCGGGATTTCCTATGGCTACACCTTC	CASSLATGISYGYTF
TRBV6-5	-	TRBJ1-2	TRBD1	TGTGCCAGCAGTTACTCGGCAGGGGGCTTTTATGGCTACACCTTC	CASSYSAGGFYGYTF
TRBV12-5	-	TRBJ2-7	-	TGTGCTAGTGAAAAAGGGGAATATTCCGAGCAGTACTTC	CASEKGEYSEQYF
TRBV5-1	-	TRBJ2-3	TRBD2	TGCGCCAGCAGCAAAGCGGGGGGGACGGATACGCAGTATTTT	CASSKAGGTDTQYF
TRBV11-2	medium-sized	TRBJ1-1	TRBD1	TGTGCCAGCAGCTCCCGGACAGGATGGAACACTGAAGCTTTCTTT	CASSSRTGWNTEAFF
TRBV18	once	TRBJ2-2	-	TGTGCCAGCTCACGGTCACAGACGAACACCGGGGAGCTGTTTTTT	CASSRSQTNTGELFF
TRBV6-5	-	TRBJ2-2	TRBD2	TGTGCCACCGGGGGGCCCAGCGGGAGGAGGGGGGAGCTGTTTTTT	CATGGPSGRRGELFF
TRBV11-2	-	TRBJ2-7	-	TGTGCCAGCAGCTTATGGGGGCAGACCTACGAGCAGTACTTC	CASSLWGQTYEQYF
TRBV7-2	-	TRBJ1-1	TRBD1	TGTGCCAGCAGCTGGGGGACAGGGGCTGAAGCTTTCTTT	CASSWGTGAEAFF
TRBV10-1	-	TRBJ2-7	TRBD1	TGCGCCAGCAGACGAAACAGGGGACACGAGCAGTACTTC	CASRRNRGHEQYF
TRBV2	-	TRBJ2-7	-	TGTGCCAGCAGTGAGTCAGCCGGGTCCAAGCAGTACTTC	CASSESAGSKQYF
TRBV9	-	TRBJ1-2	-	TGTGCCAGCAGCGTAGACGGTCAGAGGGGGGGCTACACCTTC	CASSVDGQRGGYTF
TRBV5-8	-	TRBJ1-1	-	TGTGCCAGCAGCGGTACAGGGCGACAGGAAGCTTTCTTT	CASSGTGRQEAFF
TRBV5-8	-	TRBJ2-2	TRBD2	TGTGCCAGGGGACTAGCGGGAGGCCTGAACACCGGGGAGCTGTTTTTT	CARGLAGGLNTGELFF